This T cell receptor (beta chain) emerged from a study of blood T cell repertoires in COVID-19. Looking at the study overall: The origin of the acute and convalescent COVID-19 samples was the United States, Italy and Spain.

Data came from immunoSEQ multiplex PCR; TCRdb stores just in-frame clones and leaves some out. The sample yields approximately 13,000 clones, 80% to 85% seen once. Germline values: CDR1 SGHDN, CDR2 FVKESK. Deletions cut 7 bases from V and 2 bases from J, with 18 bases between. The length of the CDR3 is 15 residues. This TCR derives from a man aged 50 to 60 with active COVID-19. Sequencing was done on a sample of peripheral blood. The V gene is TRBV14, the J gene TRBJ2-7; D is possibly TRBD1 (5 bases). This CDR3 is CASTPSDSFTYEQYF. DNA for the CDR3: TGTGCCAGCACCCCGTCTGACAGCTTTACCTACGAGCAGTACTTC.